Below, 2 T cell receptor beta chains from the same sample are listed, as sequenced in a study of T cell clonality in common variable immunodeficiency. Sequencing was performed with immunoSEQ multiplex PCR; in TCRdb, only in-frame clones are kept and a portion is missing. Altogether tens of thousands of clones were found in the sample, and no singletons occur. The sample consisted of peripheral blood mononuclear cells. Receptors were obtained from a person between 18 and 75 years old in good health.

This clone was counted at least ten times. Sequencing ends 3 residues short of the CDR3 end; the germline J gene provides the rest. The chain combines TRBV6-2 or TRBV6-3 with TRBJ1-4; 8 nucleotides match TRBD1. Germline CDR1 and CDR2: MNHEY and SVGEGT. There are 14 residues in the CDR3. The CDR3 sequence is CASSGQGMKWKLFF. Incomplete CDR3 DNA: TGTGCCAGCAGTGGACAGGGAATGAAATGGAAA.

The sample holds many counts of this clone. Read data end 3 residues before the CDR3 end; the end is taken from the germline J gene. This chain uses TRBV19 with TRBJ2-5, with a possible D match to TRBD2 (5 bases). Trimming pared 2 bases from V and 1 base from J, leaving 11 bases between. This CDR3 comprises 15 residues. In germline, CDR1 is LNHDA, CDR2 SQIVND (reference sequence). The CDR3 reads CASSIWPGSQETQYF. The sequenced part of the CDR3 DNA is TGTGCCAGTAGTATATGGCCGGGGTCCCAAGAGACC.